This is a list of T cell receptor beta chains from one sample in a study of CD8 T cells in Susac syndrome. TCRdb re-derived calls from the immunoSEQ multiplex PCR reads in MiXCR, one entry per CDR3 protein. The repertoire holds approximately 200,000 distinct CDR3 sequences, with 95% as singletons. The material sequenced was CD4+ T cells from PBMCs. These receptor sequences come from a human donor with multiple sclerosis. The CDR3 runs from the conserved cysteine through the conserved F or W. The D gene is left open where the match is weak. Some rows have no size entry. The others give once, few or many, or a class for an expanded clone.

>-|-|TRBJ2-4|TRBV3-1|14
TGTGCCAGCCAGAATAGGGGGAACAAAAACATTCAGTACTTC
CASQNRGNKNIQYF
>-|-|TRBJ2-7|TRBV2|13
TGTGCCAGCATGCAGGAACAATCCTACGAGCAGTACTTC
CASMQEQSYEQYF
>TRBD1|-|TRBJ2-4|TRBV20-1|13
TGCAGTGCTGGCCCGGACAGGGAAAACATTCAGTACTTC
CSAGPDRENIQYF
>TRBD1|once|TRBJ2-1|TRBV29-1|15
TGCAGCGTCGGATGGGAGACAGGGGGTTCCAATGAGCAGTTCTTC
CSVGWETGGSNEQFF
>-|-|TRBJ1-4|TRBV20-1|14
TGCAGTGCTAGGGGGTGGGTCGGGAATGAAAAACTGTTTTTT
CSARGWVGNEKLFF
>TRBD2|-|TRBJ2-1|TRBV5-1|16
TGCGCCAGCCAATTGGTGTACCAGCGGGGGGTCAATGAGCAGTTCTTC
CASQLVYQRGVNEQFF
>-|-|TRBJ2-3|TRBV20-1|14
TGCAGTGACAGGGATTCTAGCGTCCCAGATACGCAGTATTTT
CSDRDSSVPDTQYF
>-|-|TRBJ1-2|TRBV30|11
TGTGCCTGGAGTGCGGGCGCTGGCTACACCTTC
CAWSAGAGYTF
>-|-|TRBJ2-1|TRBV27|16
TGTGCCAGCACCCGGGGCGGGGCCAGCTCCTACAATGAGCAGTTCTTC
CASTRGGASSYNEQFF
>-|-|TRBJ1-6|TRBV2|12
TGTGCCAGCAGCCTCATCAGGGCACCCCTCCACTTT
CASSLIRAPLHF
>-|few|TRBJ2-3|TRBV30|11
TGTGCCTGGAGAGTGGGCAATACGCAGTATTTT
CAWRVGNTQYF
>-|-|TRBJ2-2|TRBV7-9|15
TGTGCCAGCGGCGACGGGACGTTGAACACCGGGGAGCTGTTTTTT
CASGDGTLNTGELFF
>-|few|TRBJ2-3|TRBV20-1|11
TGCAGTGGAGGACCCACAGATACGCAGTATTTT
CSGGPTDTQYF
>TRBD2|-|TRBJ2-7|TRBV6-5|13
TGTGCCAGCAGTTACCGGGGGGCCTACGAGCAGTACTTC
CASSYRGAYEQYF
>-|-|TRBJ2-5|TRBV9|15
TGTGCCAGCACCACGACTAGTTTCCCTCAAGAGACCCAGTACTTC
CASTTTSFPQETQYF